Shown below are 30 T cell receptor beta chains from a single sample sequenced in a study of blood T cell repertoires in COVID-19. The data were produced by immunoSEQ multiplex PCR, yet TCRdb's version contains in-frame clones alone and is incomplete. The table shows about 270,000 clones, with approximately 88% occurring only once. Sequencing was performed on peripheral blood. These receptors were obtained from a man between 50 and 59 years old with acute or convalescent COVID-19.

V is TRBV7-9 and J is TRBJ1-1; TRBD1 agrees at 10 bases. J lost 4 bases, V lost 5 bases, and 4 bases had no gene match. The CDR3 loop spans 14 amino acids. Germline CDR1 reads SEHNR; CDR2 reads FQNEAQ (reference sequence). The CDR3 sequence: CASSGTGDITEAFF. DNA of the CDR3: TGTGCCAGCAGCGGGACAGGGGATATCACTGAAGCTTTCTTT.

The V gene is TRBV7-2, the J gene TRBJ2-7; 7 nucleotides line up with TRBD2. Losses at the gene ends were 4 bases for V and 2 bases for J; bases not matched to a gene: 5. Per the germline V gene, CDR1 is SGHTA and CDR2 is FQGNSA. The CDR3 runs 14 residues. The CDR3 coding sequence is TGTGCCAGCAGCTCGGGGACTACCACCTACGAGCAGTACTTC. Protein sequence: CASSSGTTTYEQYF.

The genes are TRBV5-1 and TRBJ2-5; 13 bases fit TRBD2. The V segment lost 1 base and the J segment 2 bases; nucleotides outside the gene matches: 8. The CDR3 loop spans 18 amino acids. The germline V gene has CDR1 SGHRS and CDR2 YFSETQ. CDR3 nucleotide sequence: TGCGCCAGCAGCTTGAATCCGGGACTAGCGGGGTCACAAGAGACCCAGTACTTC. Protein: CASSLNPGLAGSQETQYF.

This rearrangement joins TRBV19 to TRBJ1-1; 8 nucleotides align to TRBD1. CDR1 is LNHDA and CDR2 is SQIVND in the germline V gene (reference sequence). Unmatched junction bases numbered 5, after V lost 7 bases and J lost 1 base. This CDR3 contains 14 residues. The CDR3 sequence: CASKGQAANTEAFF. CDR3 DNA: TGTGCCAGTAAGGGACAGGCGGCGAACACTGAAGCTTTCTTT.

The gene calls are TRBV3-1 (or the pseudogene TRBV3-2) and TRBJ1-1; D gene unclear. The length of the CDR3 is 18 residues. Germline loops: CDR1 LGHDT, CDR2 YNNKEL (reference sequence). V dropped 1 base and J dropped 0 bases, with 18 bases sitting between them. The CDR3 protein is CASSQGKRGSTMNTEAFF. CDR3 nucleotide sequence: TGTGCCAGCAGCCAAGGGAAGCGTGGTTCCACCATGAACACTGAAGCTTTCTTT.

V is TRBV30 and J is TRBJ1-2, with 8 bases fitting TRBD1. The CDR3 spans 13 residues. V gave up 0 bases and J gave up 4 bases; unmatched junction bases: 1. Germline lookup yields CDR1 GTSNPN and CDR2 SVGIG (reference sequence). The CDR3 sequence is CAWSVQGGYGYTF. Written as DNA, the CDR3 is TGTGCCTGGAGTGTACAGGGGGGCTATGGCTACACCTTC.

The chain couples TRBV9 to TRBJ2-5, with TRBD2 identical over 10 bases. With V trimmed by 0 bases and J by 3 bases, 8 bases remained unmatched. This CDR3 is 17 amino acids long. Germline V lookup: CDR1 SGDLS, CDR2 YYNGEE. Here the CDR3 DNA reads TGTGCCAGCAGCGTAGGAACCCTAGCGGGGGCCAAAGAGACCCAGTACTTC. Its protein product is CASSVGTLAGAKETQYF. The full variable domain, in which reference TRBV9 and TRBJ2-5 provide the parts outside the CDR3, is DSGVTQTPKHLITATGQRVTLRCSPRSGDLSVYWYQQSLDQGLQFLIQYYNGEERAKGNILERFSAQQFPDLHSELNLSSLELGDSALYFCASSVGTLAGAKETQYFGPGTRLLVL.

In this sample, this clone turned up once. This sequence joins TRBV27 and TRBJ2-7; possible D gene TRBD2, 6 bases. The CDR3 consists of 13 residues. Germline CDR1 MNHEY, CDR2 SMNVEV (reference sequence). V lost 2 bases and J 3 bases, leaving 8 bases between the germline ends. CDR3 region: CASSLGGIYEQYF. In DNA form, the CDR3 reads TGTGCCAGCAGTTTAGGAGGGATCTACGAGCAGTACTTC.

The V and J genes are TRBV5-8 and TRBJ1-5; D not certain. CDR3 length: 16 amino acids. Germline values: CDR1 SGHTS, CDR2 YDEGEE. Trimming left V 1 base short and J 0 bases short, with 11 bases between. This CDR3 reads CASSLIGLYSNQPQHF. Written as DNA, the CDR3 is TGTGCCAGCAGCTTGATTGGACTTTATAGCAATCAGCCCCAGCATTTT.

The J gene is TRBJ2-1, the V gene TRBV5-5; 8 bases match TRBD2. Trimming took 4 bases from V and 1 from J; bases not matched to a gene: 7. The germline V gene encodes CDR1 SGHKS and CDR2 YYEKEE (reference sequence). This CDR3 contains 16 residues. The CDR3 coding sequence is TGTGCCAGCAGCGCCTTCGGGGGGGCGTCCTACAATGAGCAGTTCTTC. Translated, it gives CASSAFGGASYNEQFF.

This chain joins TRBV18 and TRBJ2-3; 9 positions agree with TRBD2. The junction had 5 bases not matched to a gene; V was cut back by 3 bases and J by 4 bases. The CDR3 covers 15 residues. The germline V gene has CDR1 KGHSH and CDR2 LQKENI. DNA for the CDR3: TGTGCCAGCTCACCTAGCGGGGGTCAGGCAGATACGCAGTATTTT. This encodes CASSPSGGQADTQYF. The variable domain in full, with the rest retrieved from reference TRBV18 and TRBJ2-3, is NAGVMQNPRHLVRRRGQEARLRCSPMKGHSHVYWYRQLPEEGLKFMVYLQKENIIDESGMPKERFSAEFPKEGPSILRIQQVVRGDSAAYFCASSPSGGQADTQYFGPGTRLTVL.

DNA for the CDR3: TGTGCCACCAGCCTAGTGGTGAACACTGAAGCTTTCTTT. It encodes CATSLVVNTEAFF. The chain employs TRBV15 and TRBJ1-1; no definite D call. Per germline, CDR1 LNHNV and CDR2 YYDKDF (reference sequence). The CDR3 contains 13 residues. Trimming shortened V by 5 bases and J by 0 bases, and 7 bases separated the two germline ends.

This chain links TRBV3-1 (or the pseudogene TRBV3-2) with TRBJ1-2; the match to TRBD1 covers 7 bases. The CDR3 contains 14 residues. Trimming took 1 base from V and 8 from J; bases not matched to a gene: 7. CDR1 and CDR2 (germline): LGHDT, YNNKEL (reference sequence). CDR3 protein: CASSQGGGQSGYTF. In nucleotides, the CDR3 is TGTGCCAGCAGCCAAGGAGGGGGCCAGTCCGGCTACACCTTC.

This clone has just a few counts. CDR3 in amino acids: CASSLNRGGKSPLHF. The CDR3 coding sequence is TGTGCCAGCAGTTTAAACCGGGGTGGTAAGTCACCCCTCCACTTT. The chain has TRBV6-5 and TRBJ1-6; D ambiguous. This CDR3 is 15 amino acids long. The V gene's germline CDR1 is MNHEY and CDR2 SVGAGI. V was clipped by 4 bases and J by 10 bases, with 17 bases between them.

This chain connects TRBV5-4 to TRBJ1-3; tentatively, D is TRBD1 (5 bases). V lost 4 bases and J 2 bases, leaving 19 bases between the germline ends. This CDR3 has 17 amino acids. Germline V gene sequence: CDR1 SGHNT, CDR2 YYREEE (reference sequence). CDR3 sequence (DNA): TGTGCCAGCAGCCTGGACCAGGGTTCCTTAACTGGAAACACCATATATTTT. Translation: CASSLDQGSLTGNTIYF.

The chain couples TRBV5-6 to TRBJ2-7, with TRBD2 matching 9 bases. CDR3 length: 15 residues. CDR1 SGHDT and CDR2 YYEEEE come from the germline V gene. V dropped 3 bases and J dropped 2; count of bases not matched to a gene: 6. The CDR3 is CASSYLSGGPYEQYF. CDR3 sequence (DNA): TGTGCCAGCAGCTACCTTAGCGGGGGCCCCTACGAGCAGTACTTC.

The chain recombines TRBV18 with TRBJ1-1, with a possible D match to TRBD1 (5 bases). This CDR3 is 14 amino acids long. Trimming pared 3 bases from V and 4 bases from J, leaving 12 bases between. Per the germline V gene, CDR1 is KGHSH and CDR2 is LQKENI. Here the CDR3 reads CASSPEQVGTEAFF. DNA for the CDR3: TGTGCCAGCTCACCCGAACAGGTGGGCACTGAAGCTTTCTTT.

CDR3 region: CASSLTGQGSNQPQHF. The CDR3 coding sequence is TGCGCCAGCAGCTTGACGGGACAGGGCAGCAATCAGCCCCAGCATTTT. This chain connects TRBV5-1 to TRBJ1-5; the match to TRBD1 covers 9 bases. The germline CDR1 and CDR2 sequences are SGHRS and YFSETQ. This CDR3 comprises 16 residues. Unmatched junction bases numbered 3, after V lost 1 base and J lost 1 base.

For the CDR3, the DNA is TGTGCCAGCTCCGAGGGTCGTGAAAAACTGTTTTTT. It specifies CASSEGREKLFF. The J gene is TRBJ1-4, the V gene TRBV18; no definite D call. Germline-derived CDR1 and CDR2 are KGHSH and LQKENI. V lost 6 bases and J lost 7, with 9 bases in between. CDR3 length: 12 residues.

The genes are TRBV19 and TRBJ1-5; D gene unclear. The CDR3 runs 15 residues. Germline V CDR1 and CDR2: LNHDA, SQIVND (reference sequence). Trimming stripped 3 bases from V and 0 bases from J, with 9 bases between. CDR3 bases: TGTGCCAGTAGTATCAGGCATAATAGCAATCAGCCCCAGCATTTT. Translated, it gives CASSIRHNSNQPQHF.

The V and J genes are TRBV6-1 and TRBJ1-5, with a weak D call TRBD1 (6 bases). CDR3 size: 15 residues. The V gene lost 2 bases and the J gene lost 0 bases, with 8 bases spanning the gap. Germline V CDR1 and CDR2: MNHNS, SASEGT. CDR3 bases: TGTGCCAGCAGTGAATGGACAGTTAGCAATCAGCCCCAGCATTTT. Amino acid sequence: CASSEWTVSNQPQHF.

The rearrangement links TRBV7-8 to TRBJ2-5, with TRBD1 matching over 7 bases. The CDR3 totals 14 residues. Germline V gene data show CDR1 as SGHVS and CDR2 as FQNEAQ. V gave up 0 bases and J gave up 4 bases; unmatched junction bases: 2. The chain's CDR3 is CASSLAGQIETQYF. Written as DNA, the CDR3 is TGTGCCAGCAGCTTAGCGGGACAGATAGAGACCCAGTACTTC.

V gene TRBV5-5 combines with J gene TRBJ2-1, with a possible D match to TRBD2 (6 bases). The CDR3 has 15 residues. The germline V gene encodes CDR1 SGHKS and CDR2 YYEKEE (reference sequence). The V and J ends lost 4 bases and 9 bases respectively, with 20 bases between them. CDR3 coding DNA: TGTGCCAGCAGCCAAACAGTTTTGGGTAGCGGTGAGCAGTTCTTC. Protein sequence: CASSQTVLGSGEQFF.

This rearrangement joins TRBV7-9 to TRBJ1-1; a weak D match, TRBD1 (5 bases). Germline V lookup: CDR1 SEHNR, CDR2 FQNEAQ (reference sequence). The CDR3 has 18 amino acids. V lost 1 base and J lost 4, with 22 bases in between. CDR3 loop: CASSLEKGMSSRGTEAFF. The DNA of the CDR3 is TGTGCCAGCAGCTTAGAAAAGGGGATGAGCTCGCGTGGCACTGAAGCTTTCTTT.

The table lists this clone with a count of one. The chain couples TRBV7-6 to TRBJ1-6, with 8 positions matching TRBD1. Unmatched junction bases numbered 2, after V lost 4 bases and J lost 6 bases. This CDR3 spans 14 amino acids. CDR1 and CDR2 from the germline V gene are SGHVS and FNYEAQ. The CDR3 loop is CASSSTGGNSPLHF. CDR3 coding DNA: TGTGCCAGCAGCTCTACAGGGGGTAATTCACCCCTCCACTTT. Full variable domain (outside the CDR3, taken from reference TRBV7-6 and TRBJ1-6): GAGVSQSPRYKVTKRGQDVALRCDPISGHVSLYWYRQALGQGPEFLTYFNYEAQQDKSGLPNDRFSAERPEGSISTLTIQRTEQRDSAMYRCASSSTGGNSPLHFGNGTRLTVT.

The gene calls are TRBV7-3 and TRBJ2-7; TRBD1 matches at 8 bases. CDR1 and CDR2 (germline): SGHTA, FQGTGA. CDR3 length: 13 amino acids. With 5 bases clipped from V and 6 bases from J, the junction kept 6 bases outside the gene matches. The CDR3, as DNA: TGTGCCAGCAGCAAGGACAGGGACGGCGAGCAGTACTTC. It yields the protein CASSKDRDGEQYF. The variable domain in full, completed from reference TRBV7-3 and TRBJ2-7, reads GAGVSQTPSNKVTEKGKYVELRCDPISGHTALYWYRQSLGQGPEFLIYFQGTGAADDSGLPNDRFFAVRPEGSVSTLKIQRTERGDSAVYLCASSKDRDGEQYFGPGTRLTVT.

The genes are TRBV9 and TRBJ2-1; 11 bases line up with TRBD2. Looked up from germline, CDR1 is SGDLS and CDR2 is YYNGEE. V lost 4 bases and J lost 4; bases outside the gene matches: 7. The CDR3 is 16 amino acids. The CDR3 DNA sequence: TGTGCCAGCAGCCCTAGACTAGCGGGGCCTTACAATGAGCAGTTCTTC. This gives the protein CASSPRLAGPYNEQFF.

CDR3 nucleotide sequence: TGTGCCAGTAGGAACCACAGGACAGAGCAGTACTTC. This sequence encodes CASRNHRTEQYF. This rearrangement joins TRBV19 to TRBJ2-7; D perhaps matches TRBD1 (5 bases). With 6 bases removed from V and 7 bases from J, the gap between germline ends came to 13 bases. The CDR3 runs 12 residues. Germline V lookup: CDR1 LNHDA, CDR2 SQIVND (reference sequence).

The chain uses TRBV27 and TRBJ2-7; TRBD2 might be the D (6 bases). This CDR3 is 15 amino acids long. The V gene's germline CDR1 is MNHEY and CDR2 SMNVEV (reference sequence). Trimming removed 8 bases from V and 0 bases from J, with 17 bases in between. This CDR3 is CASGPRGLSSYEQYF. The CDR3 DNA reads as TGTGCCAGCGGTCCAAGGGGACTGTCCTCCTACGAGCAGTACTTC.

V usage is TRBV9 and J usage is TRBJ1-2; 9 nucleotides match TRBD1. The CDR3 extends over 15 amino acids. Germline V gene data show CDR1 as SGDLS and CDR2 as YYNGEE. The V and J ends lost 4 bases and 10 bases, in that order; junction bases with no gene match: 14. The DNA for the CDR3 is TGTGCCAGCAGCCCTACGGGGACAGGGAATGCTCTCTACACCTTC. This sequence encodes CASSPTGTGNALYTF.